The subject of this entry is one TCR beta chain. What it binds is unknown. The CDR3 contains 12 residues. Germline V gene sequence: CDR1 MNHNY, CDR2 SVGAGI (reference sequence). Trimming removed 5 bases from V and 8 bases from J; junction bases left unmatched: 5. This table comes from immunoSEQ multiplex PCR, and its TCRdb copy is limited to in-frame clones, with some not included. The repertoire holds millions of clones, about 92% seen once, with around 0.14% in the top ten. This sample was included in a study of shared clonotypes between healthy human individuals. The overall study: Per donor, CD8 memory used one plate, CD8 naive used two, CD4 memory used three and CD4 naive used three. General study results and limits: Among donors, clonotype sharing was expected to be affected by sequencing depth. Only a few donors were included, so the genetic and exposure-history diversity represented was limited.

The chain joins TRBV6-6 to TRBJ1-2; 7 bases map to TRBD1. The sample comprised naive CD4+ T cells sorted from blood. The sample's subset: CD45RA+ positively selected. The receptor's source is a man younger than 35 in good health. CDR3 coding DNA: TGTGCCAGCAGTGTCCAGGGGGGAGGCTACACCTTC. The encoded protein is CASSVQGGGYTF.